The 28 T cell receptor beta chains presented below share a single source sample, sequenced in a study of early T cells in non-severe SARS-CoV-2 infection. TCRdb passed the 5' RACE reads through MiXCR, listing each CDR3 protein once. The table includes 60,000 to 90,000 distinct CDR3 sequences, roughly 16% detected once. The sample was whole blood. The receptor source for this set is an adult who was a healthcare worker with PCR-confirmed SARS-CoV-2 infection or an uninfected control (not recorded which).

This clonotype was counted ten times or more. The rearrangement links TRBV7-6 to TRBJ2-1; 7 nucleotides line up with TRBD2. The germline V gene encodes CDR1 SGHVS and CDR2 FNYEAQ. This CDR3 contains 17 residues. Trimming took 5 bases from V and 0 from J; bases not matched to a gene: 10. CDR3 nucleotides: TGTGCCAGCAGCGAACAGATAGCGGGCCTCTCCTACAATGAGCAGTTCTTC. Its protein is CASSEQIAGLSYNEQFF.

This clonotype was detected only a few times. This chain links TRBV5-6 with TRBJ2-1; D is uncertain. In germline, CDR1 is SGHDT, CDR2 YYEEEE. The CDR3 contains 14 residues. Trimming removed 0 bases from V and 6 bases from J, with 10 bases in between. Here the CDR3 DNA reads TGTGCCAGCAGCTTGGGCTACTCCCTCAATGAGCAGTTCTTC. It encodes CASSLGYSLNEQFF. The full variable domain, with the rest looked up from reference TRBV5-6 and TRBJ2-1, is DAGVTQSPTHLIKTRGQQVTLRCSPKSGHDTVSWYQQALGQGPQFIFQYYEEEERQRGNFPDRFSGHQFPNYSSELNVNALLLGDSALYLCASSLGYSLNEQFFGPGTRLTVL.

The rearrangement uses TRBV29-1 and TRBJ2-7; D may be TRBD1 (6 bases). V was trimmed by 4 bases and J by 3 bases, leaving 13 bases between them. The CDR3 sequence is 13 residues long. Germline V lookup: CDR1 SQVTM, CDR2 ANQGSEA. The CDR3 here is CSVGQAGFYEQYF. The CDR3, as DNA: TGCAGCGTTGGACAGGCTGGGTTCTACGAGCAGTACTTC.

For this clonotype: At one boundary the junction diverges from the germline segment, which might be a read error. The chain carries TRBV5-6 and TRBJ1-1; D is ambiguous. Germline CDR1 reads SGHDT; CDR2 reads YYEEEE. There are 14 residues in the CDR3. This chain's CDR3 is CASSLAGPNTEVFF. The DNA for the CDR3 is TGTGCCAGCAGCTTGGCAGGACCGAACACTGAAGTTTTCTTT.

The rearrangement links TRBV28 to TRBJ2-7; 9 bases line up with TRBD1. Germline CDR1 MDHEN, CDR2 SYDVKM. CDR3 length equals 15 residues. Trimming took 4 bases from V and 3 from J; bases not matched to a gene: 7. For the CDR3, the DNA is TGTGCCAGCAGTTCTTGGGACAGGGCTCTCTACGAGCAGTACTTC. It encodes CASSSWDRALYEQYF.

This clonotype has just a few counts. The rearrangement links TRBV5-1 to TRBJ2-2; D perhaps matches TRBD1 (6 bases). Germline V gene sequence: CDR1 SGHRS, CDR2 YFSETQ. Trimming took 4 bases from V and 2 from J, leaving 12 bases between them. The CDR3 has 15 amino acids. The CDR3 bases are TGCGCCAGCAGCCAGACAGGAGCAAACACCGGGGAGCTGTTTTTT. Translated: CASSQTGANTGELFF.

The chain recombines TRBV18 with TRBJ2-5; no reliable D call. Germline V gene lookup returns CDR1 KGHSH and CDR2 LQKENI. The germline V and J ends were trimmed by 3 bases and 4 bases, with 6 bases remaining between them. This CDR3 has 12 residues. The CDR3: CASSPLGETQYF. The CDR3 DNA reads TGTGCCAGCTCACCTCTCGGAGAGACCCAGTACTTC.

The chain couples TRBV28 to TRBJ2-1; no reliable D call. The CDR3 extends over 11 amino acids. Deletions cut 2 bases from V and 8 bases from J, with 4 bases between. Germline loops: CDR1 MDHEN, CDR2 SYDVKM. The CDR3 DNA sequence: TGTGCCAGCAGTTTAGTCGATGAGCAGTTCTTC. Protein: CASSLVDEQFF.

V gene TRBV27 combines with J gene TRBJ2-2; 12 bases line up with TRBD2. CDR3 length: 17 residues. J was trimmed by 4 bases and V by 3 bases; bases with no gene match: 6. Germline loops: CDR1 MNHEY, CDR2 SMNVEV (reference sequence). The chain's CDR3 is CASSFSLGLAGTGELFF. CDR3 nucleotides: TGTGCCAGCAGTTTTTCCCTGGGACTAGCGGGCACCGGGGAGCTGTTTTTT.

The chain employs TRBV10-3 and TRBJ1-6; D might be TRBD1 (6 bases). The V end was cut by 5 bases, the J end by 7 bases, with 9 bases between. Germline V gives CDR1 ENHRY, CDR2 SYGVKD. The CDR3 has 13 amino acids. CDR3 loop: CAISRTENSPLHF. CDR3 nucleotide sequence: TGTGCCATCAGTCGGACAGAAAATTCACCCCTCCACTTT.

This clonotype was counted between two and nine times. The rearrangement uses TRBV7-2 and TRBJ2-5; the D is unclear. The V end was cut by 2 bases, the J end by 5 bases, with 9 bases between. The CDR3 consists of 13 residues. Germline lookup yields CDR1 SGHTA and CDR2 FQGNSA. The CDR3 spells CASSLHGRETQYF. As DNA, the CDR3 is TGTGCCAGCAGCTTACACGGGCGGGAGACCCAGTACTTC.

The genes are TRBV6-6 and TRBJ2-7; no clear D. Per the germline V gene, CDR1 is MNHNY and CDR2 is SVGAGI (reference sequence). The CDR3 runs to 13 residues. V shed 2 bases and J shed 0 bases, with 5 bases lying between them. In nucleotides, the CDR3 is TGTGCCAGCAGTTACAAGAGCTCCTACGAGCAGTACTTC. Encoded protein: CASSYKSSYEQYF.

This clonotype was counted between two and nine times. The chain employs TRBV29-1 and TRBJ1-1; the match to TRBD1 covers 7 bases. CDR3 length equals 15 residues. V lost 6 bases, J lost 5 bases, and 15 bases stayed unmatched. The germline CDR1 and CDR2 sequences are SQVTM and ANQGSEA. CDR3 residues: CSVLSGGGVGTEAFF. The CDR3 region has the DNA TGCAGCGTCCTCTCAGGGGGGGGCGTAGGGACTGAAGCTTTCTTT.

The J gene is TRBJ2-7, the V gene TRBV27; 12 nucleotides line up with TRBD1. The junction had 9 bases not matched to a gene; V was cut back by 6 bases and J by 9 bases. The length of the CDR3 is 14 residues. Germline assignment: CDR1 MNHEY and CDR2 SMNVEV (reference sequence). This chain's CDR3 is CASSTGTGGLGQYF. In DNA form, the CDR3 reads TGTGCCAGCAGCACCGGGACAGGGGGCTTAGGGCAGTACTTC.

V gene TRBV9 combines with J gene TRBJ2-7; the D gene is possibly TRBD2 (6 bases). Germline V gene lookup returns CDR1 SGDLS and CDR2 YYNGEE. Deletions cut 2 bases from V and 2 bases from J, with 8 bases between. The CDR3 contains 13 residues. The CDR3 protein is CASSVGSTYEQYF. Here the CDR3 DNA reads TGTGCCAGCAGCGTCGGGAGTACCTACGAGCAGTACTTC.

This clonotype was counted only a few times. The chain uses TRBV6-2 or TRBV6-3 and TRBJ1-2; D is uncertain. The V end lost 6 bases, the J end lost 7 bases, and 12 bases lay between the germline ends. The CDR3 has 12 amino acids. CDR1 is MNHEY and CDR2 is SVGEGT in the germline V gene. The CDR3 DNA reads as TGTGCCAGCAGAGAGGTATCTAGTGGCTACACCTTC. Translation: CASREVSSGYTF.

This clonotype has just a few counts. The chain recombines TRBV27 with TRBJ2-3; 7 positions match TRBD2. V was clipped by 3 bases and J by 6 bases; unmatched bases: 12. The CDR3 is 16 amino acids. Germline V lookup: CDR1 MNHEY, CDR2 SMNVEV (reference sequence). The CDR3 here is CASSFIGGGERDTQYF. The CDR3 DNA reads as TGTGCCAGCAGTTTCATAGGCGGGGGAGAGCGGGATACGCAGTATTTT.

This clonotype was seen more than once but under ten times. This chain uses TRBV4-1 with TRBJ1-2, with D possibly TRBD1 on 6 matching bases. CDR3 length: 14 amino acids. V lost 4 bases to trimming and J lost 4 bases, with 13 bases between them. CDR1 and CDR2 from the germline V gene are MGHRA and YSYEKL. For the CDR3, the DNA is TGCGCCAGCAGCCCGGCAGGGGTGTCCTATGGCTACACCTTC. Residues: CASSPAGVSYGYTF.

This clonotype was observed a few times. The chain couples TRBV7-8 to TRBJ1-3, with D perhaps TRBD1 (5 bases). This CDR3 is built from 13 residues. Germline V gene sequence: CDR1 SGHVS, CDR2 FQNEAQ. Trimming removed 3 bases from V and 8 bases from J, with 11 bases in between. The CDR3 sequence: CASSFGLGDTIYF. Written as DNA, the CDR3 is TGTGCCAGCAGCTTTGGGCTGGGGGACACCATATATTTT. The variable domain in full, with the rest retrieved from reference TRBV7-8 and TRBJ1-3, is GAGVSQSPRYKVAKRGQDVALRCDPISGHVSLFWYQQALGQGPEFLTYFQNEAQLDKSGLPSDRFFAERPEGSVSTLKIQRTQQEDSAVYLCASSFGLGDTIYFGEGSWLTVV.

V is TRBV29-1 and J is TRBJ2-7; D is uncertain. V dropped 3 bases and J dropped 3 bases, with 18 bases sitting between them. Looked up from germline, CDR1 is SQVTM and CDR2 is ANQGSEA. This CDR3 is built from 15 residues. The CDR3 spells CSVEVDEAPSYEQYF. The CDR3 DNA reads as TGCAGCGTTGAGGTCGACGAAGCCCCCAGCTACGAGCAGTACTTC.

This chain connects TRBV10-3 to TRBJ2-7, with D possibly TRBD1 on 6 matching bases. V was trimmed by 8 bases and J by 2 bases, leaving 25 bases between them. In germline, CDR1 is ENHRY, CDR2 SYGVKD. The CDR3 sequence is 17 residues long. Here the CDR3 DNA reads TGTGCCATCGGGCTCAGGGGAACACTCTTAAAGCCCTACGAGCAGTACTTC. Translating gives CAIGLRGTLLKPYEQYF.

The gene calls are TRBV30 and TRBJ1-1; D unresolved. The CDR3 is 11 residues long. The germline V and J ends were trimmed by 1 base and 6 bases, with 6 bases remaining between them. CDR1 is GTSNPN and CDR2 is SVGIG in the germline V gene (reference sequence). CDR3 region: CAWSERSEAFF. CDR3 DNA: TGTGCCTGGAGTGAGAGGTCTGAAGCTTTCTTT.

This clonotype was recorded many times. CDR3 amino acids: CASSFGGTGSYEQYF. The CDR3 DNA follows: TGTGCCAGCAGCTTCGGTGGGACAGGGTCTTACGAGCAGTACTTC. The chain uses TRBV5-8 and TRBJ2-7, with 9 bases matching TRBD1. CDR3 length: 15 amino acids. Germline CDR1 is SGHTS and CDR2 is YDEGEE. Unmatched junction bases numbered 7, after V lost 2 bases and J lost 4 bases.

This clonotype was counted only a few times. The chain has TRBV29-1 and TRBJ2-5; the match to TRBD1 covers 9 bases. There are 15 residues in the CDR3. Germline V lookup: CDR1 SQVTM, CDR2 ANQGSEA. V lost 6 bases and J lost 4; bases outside the gene matches: 12. CDR3 sequence (DNA): TGCAGCGTAGCAAAGGGTACAGGGGGCACAGAGACCCAGTACTTC. Amino acid sequence: CSVAKGTGGTETQYF.

CDR3: CASSQTGNSYEQYF. In DNA, the CDR3 is TGTGCCAGCAGCCAAACAGGGAACTCCTACGAGCAGTACTTC. The rearrangement links TRBV6-5 to TRBJ2-7, with D possibly matching TRBD1 (6 bases). Trimming removed 6 bases from V and 0 bases from J, with 12 bases in between. Germline V gene sequence: CDR1 MNHEY, CDR2 SVGAGI. CDR3 size: 14 residues.

This clonotype was observed a handful of times. The CDR3 region is CASSRIDSLLYEQYF. CDR3 nucleotide sequence: TGTGCCAGCAGTCGAATCGACAGCCTACTCTACGAGCAGTACTTC. V gene TRBV6-2 or TRBV6-3 combines with J gene TRBJ2-7; TRBD1 might be the D (5 bases). The CDR3 runs to 15 residues. CDR1 is MNHEY, CDR2 SVGEGT, per germline. V lost 5 bases and J 3 bases, leaving 17 bases between the germline ends.

The chain links TRBV20-1 to TRBJ1-1, with D hard to call. Trimming took 0 bases from V and 4 from J, leaving 6 bases between them. CDR3 length equals 12 residues. Germline assignment: CDR1 DFQATT and CDR2 SNEGSKA (reference sequence). CDR3 protein: CSARDIGTEAFF. The CDR3 region has the DNA TGCAGTGCTAGAGACATAGGCACTGAAGCTTTCTTT.

The J gene is TRBJ1-4, the V gene TRBV7-9; D is ambiguous. The germline V gene encodes CDR1 SEHNR and CDR2 FQNEAQ (reference sequence). This CDR3 is 13 amino acids long. The V gene lost 5 bases and the J gene lost 7 bases, with 11 bases spanning the gap. Here the CDR3 DNA reads TGTGCCAGCAGCCCAAGGTGGGGTGAAAAACTGTTTTTT. Translation gives CASSPRWGEKLFF.